These 21 T cell receptor beta chains share one sample of origin, sequenced in a study of identical twins. TCRdb recomputed calls from the 5' RACE reads with MiXCR, one row per CDR3 protein. The sample carries 550,000 to 700,000 distinct CDR3 sequences, approximately 22% recorded once. The data also belong to a second study, concerning T cells expressing NK-cell markers.

Sample: PBMCs. These receptors were taken from a woman under 30 in good health.

This clonotype was seen repeatedly, ten times or more. V is TRBV12-3 or TRBV12-4 and J is TRBJ1-5; 7 bases fit TRBD1. The CDR3 contains 13 residues. The trim removed 5 bases at V and 5 bases at J, leaving 3 bases unmatched. In DNA, the CDR3 is TGTGCCAGCAGTAGGACAGGAGATCAGCCCCAGCATTTT. It encodes CASSRTGDQPQHF.

V and J are TRBV7-9 and TRBJ2-3; D unresolved. The CDR3 totals 10 residues. Germline loops: CDR1 SEHNR, CDR2 FQNEAQ (reference sequence). Between the trimmed V and J ends, which lost 6 bases and 7 bases, there was a span of 5 bases. CDR3 region: CASSLYTQYF. The DNA for the CDR3 is TGTGCCAGCAGTCTCTATACGCAGTATTTT.

V usage is TRBV2 and J usage is TRBJ2-7; D may correspond to TRBD1 or TRBD2 (6 bases each). Trimming took 3 bases from V and 6 from J, leaving 12 bases between them. From germline, CDR1 is SNHLY and CDR2 FYNNEI. The CDR3 has 13 residues. In nucleotides, the CDR3 is TGTGCCAGCAGTGAGGGCAGGGGAGGCGAGCAGTACTTC. Translated: CASSEGRGGEQYF.

Only a few counts were recorded for this clonotype. The chain couples TRBV5-6 to TRBJ1-1, with a possible D match to TRBD1 (5 bases). This CDR3 has 13 residues. V shed 5 bases and J shed 9 bases, with 17 bases lying between them. The germline gives CDR1 SGHDT, CDR2 YYEEEE. CDR3 residues: CASSKRSGTQAFF. The CDR3 DNA is TGTGCCAGCAGTAAGAGATCCGGGACCCAAGCTTTCTTT.

This clonotype occurred a few times. This chain uses TRBV20-1 with TRBJ1-6; a possible D gene is TRBD1 (6 bases). This CDR3 contains 14 residues. In germline, CDR1 is DFQATT, CDR2 SNEGSKA (reference sequence). The ends were cut back, 4 bases at V and 6 bases at J, with 13 bases in the middle. This CDR3 reads CSAIATGRNSPLHF. In DNA, the CDR3 is TGCAGTGCTATTGCGACAGGTCGTAATTCACCCCTCCACTTT.

There are a few counts of this clonotype. The J gene is TRBJ2-7, the V gene TRBV29-1; D is possibly TRBD1 (5 bases). Trimming stripped 7 bases from V and 3 bases from J, with 13 bases between. Germline CDR1 is SQVTM and CDR2 is ANQGSEA. The CDR3 totals 12 residues. The CDR3 region is CSETGRDYEQYF. CDR3 nucleotides: TGCAGCGAGACGGGCAGGGACTACGAGCAGTACTTC.

J is TRBJ1-1 and V is TRBV5-5, with no clear D. V was cut by 3 bases and J by 1 base, with 13 bases left in between. The CDR3 has 15 residues. In germline, CDR1 is SGHKS, CDR2 YYEKEE (reference sequence). CDR3 region: CASSSDPGGNTEAFF. CDR3 nucleotide sequence: TGTGCCAGCAGCTCGGACCCGGGAGGGAACACTGAAGCTTTCTTT. The full variable domain, rest sourced from reference TRBV5-5 and TRBJ1-1, is DAGVTQSPTHLIKTRGQQVTLRCSPISGHKSVSWYQQVLGQGPQFIFQYYEKEERGRGNFPDRFSARQFPNYSSELNVNALLLGDSALYLCASSSDPGGNTEAFFGQGTRLTVV.

The chain has TRBV5-6 and TRBJ1-2; D gene unclear. Germline V lookup: CDR1 SGHDT, CDR2 YYEEEE. V gave up 1 base and J gave up 5 bases, with 9 bases separating them. CDR3 length equals 13 residues. Here the CDR3 reads CASSLMTPYGYTF. The CDR3 DNA reads TGTGCCAGCAGCTTGATGACACCTTATGGCTACACCTTC.

This clonotype was counted at least ten times. This chain links TRBV7-9 with TRBJ2-1; 10 bases are a match to TRBD2. The CDR3 totals 16 residues. CDR1 and CDR2 (germline): SEHNR, FQNEAQ (reference sequence). Trimming removed 3 bases from V and 2 bases from J; junction bases left unmatched: 4. CDR3 protein: CASSLTSGSTYNEQFF. In nucleotides, the CDR3 is TGTGCCAGCAGCTTGACTAGCGGGTCAACCTACAATGAGCAGTTCTTC.

This clonotype was detected only a few times. The J gene is TRBJ1-2, the V gene TRBV9, with 11 bases fitting TRBD1. The CDR3 covers 14 residues. The J segment lost 3 bases and the V segment lost 3 bases, leaving 1 base of the junction unmatched. Per the germline V gene, CDR1 is SGDLS and CDR2 is YYNGEE. CDR3 nucleotides: TGTGCCAGCAGCGGGGGACAGGGGGACTATGGCTACACCTTC. Amino acid sequence: CASSGGQGDYGYTF.

This clonotype was seen ten or more times. The V gene is TRBV20-1, the J gene TRBJ2-1, with 8 bases that match TRBD2. This CDR3 region has 15 residues. Germline CDR1 and CDR2: DFQATT and SNEGSKA (reference sequence). V shed 6 bases, J shed 8 bases, and the junction held 15 bases outside the gene matches. The DNA of the CDR3 is TGCAGTGCCGGGGGTCCGGGACTAGTTGCCGATGAGCAGTTCTTC. This codes for CSAGGPGLVADEQFF.

This clonotype was recorded a few times. The CDR3 here is CSARWQDIREQYF. CDR3 sequence (DNA): TGCAGTGCTAGGTGGCAGGACATACGAGAGCAGTACTTC. The rearrangement uses TRBV20-1 and TRBJ2-7; D might be TRBD1 (5 bases). This CDR3 has 13 amino acids. CDR1 DFQATT and CDR2 SNEGSKA come from the germline V gene (reference sequence). V lost 3 bases and J 7 bases, leaving 16 bases between the germline ends.

The chain uses TRBV6-5 and TRBJ2-1; D might be TRBD1 (6 bases). The CDR3 has 14 residues. The V gene's germline CDR1 is MNHEY and CDR2 SVGAGI. V gave up 1 base and J gave up 5 bases, with 9 bases separating them. The CDR3 nucleotides are TGTGCCAGCAGTTACTACAGGGCACACAATGAGCAGTTCTTC. Its translation is CASSYYRAHNEQFF.

This clonotype was detected a few times. The CDR3 protein is CASSVAGLADYNEQFF. The CDR3 DNA is TGTGCCAGCAGCGTAGCTGGGCTAGCGGATTACAATGAGCAGTTCTTC. The J gene is TRBJ2-1, the V gene TRBV9; 7 bases fit TRBD2. The CDR3 totals 16 residues. Germline CDR1 and CDR2: SGDLS and YYNGEE. With 0 bases clipped from V and 4 bases from J, the junction kept 7 bases outside the gene matches.

With respect to this clonotype: The junction departs from germline at one end; a sequencing error may be responsible. The chain has TRBV29-1 and TRBJ2-7; 11 nucleotides line up with TRBD1. The length of the CDR3 is 14 residues. Per the germline V gene, CDR1 is SQVTM and CDR2 is ANQGSEA. CDR3 bases: TGCAGCGTGGAAGGGACAGGGGGATTTTACGAGCAGTACTTC. Protein: CSVEGTGGFYEQYF.

This clonotype came up a few times. This chain connects TRBV12-3 or TRBV12-4 to TRBJ2-1, with 7 bases identical to TRBD2. Trimming cost V 5 bases and J 7 bases; bases outside gene matches: 11. The CDR3 has 15 amino acids. The DNA of the CDR3 is TGTGCCAGCAGTCTCGGGCTAGCGGTTTTTAATGAGCAGTTCTTC. This encodes CASSLGLAVFNEQFF.

The genes are TRBV10-3 and TRBJ2-1; 7 positions agree with TRBD2. The CDR3 length is 19 residues. V was clipped by 4 bases and J by 8 bases; unmatched bases: 23. Germline CDR1 reads ENHRY; CDR2 reads SYGVKD. CDR3: CAISGGEGPTVEGDDEQFF. For the CDR3, the DNA is TGTGCCATCAGTGGGGGGGAGGGTCCCACGGTGGAGGGCGACGATGAGCAGTTCTTC.

This chain's CDR3 is CAINSLAGYENEQFF. The CDR3 coding sequence is TGTGCCATCAACTCACTAGCGGGATATGAGAATGAGCAGTTCTTC. The chain has TRBV10-3 and TRBJ2-1; TRBD2 matches at 10 bases. CDR3 length: 15 amino acids. Germline CDR1 reads ENHRY; CDR2 reads SYGVKD. Trimming at V came to 7 bases and at J to 7 bases, leaving 10 bases not matched to a gene.

This clonotype has more than one count but fewer than ten. The CDR3 region has the DNA TGTGCCAGCAGCTTATCGGAGGGGGGCAATCAGCCCCAGCATTTT. Amino acids: CASSLSEGGNQPQHF. The J gene is TRBJ1-5, the V gene TRBV7-8, with D perhaps TRBD1 (6 bases). Trimming removed 2 bases at V and 2 bases at J, with 10 bases between. Germline lookup yields CDR1 SGHVS and CDR2 FQNEAQ. The CDR3 extends over 15 amino acids.

In its sample, this clonotype was seen a few times. This chain uses TRBV6-4 with TRBJ1-1; tentatively, D is TRBD1 (5 bases). The CDR3 covers 14 residues. Germline V lookup: CDR1 MRHNA, CDR2 SNTAGT. V was cut by 3 bases and J by 5 bases, with 13 bases left in between. CDR3 in DNA: TGTGCCAGCAGTGAACAGGCTTATGGTACTGAAGCTTTCTTT. Its translation is CASSEQAYGTEAFF.

This clonotype was counted ten times or more. The rearrangement joins TRBV7-9 to TRBJ2-1; 11 nucleotides match TRBD2. CDR3 length: 15 amino acids. Unmatched junction bases numbered 3, after V lost 5 bases and J lost 3 bases. Germline CDR1 and CDR2: SEHNR and FQNEAQ (reference sequence). The CDR3 sequence: CASSPLAGDYNEQFF. In nucleotides, the CDR3 is TGTGCCAGCAGCCCACTAGCGGGAGACTACAATGAGCAGTTCTTC.